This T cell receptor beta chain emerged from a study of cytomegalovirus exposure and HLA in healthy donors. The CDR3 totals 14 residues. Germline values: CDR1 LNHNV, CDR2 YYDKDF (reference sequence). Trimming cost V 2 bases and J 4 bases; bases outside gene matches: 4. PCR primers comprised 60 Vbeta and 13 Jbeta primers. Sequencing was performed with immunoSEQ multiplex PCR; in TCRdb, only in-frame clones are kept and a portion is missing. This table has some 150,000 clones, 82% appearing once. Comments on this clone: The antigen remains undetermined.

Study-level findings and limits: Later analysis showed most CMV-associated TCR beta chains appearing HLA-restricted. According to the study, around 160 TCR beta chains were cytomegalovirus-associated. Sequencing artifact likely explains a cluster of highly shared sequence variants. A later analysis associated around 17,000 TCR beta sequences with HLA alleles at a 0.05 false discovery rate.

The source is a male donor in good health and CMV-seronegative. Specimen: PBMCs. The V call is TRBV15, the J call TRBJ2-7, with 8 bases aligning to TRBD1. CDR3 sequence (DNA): TGTGCCACCAGCAGACAGGGGGCTTTTTACGAGCAGTACTTC. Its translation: CATSRQGAFYEQYF.